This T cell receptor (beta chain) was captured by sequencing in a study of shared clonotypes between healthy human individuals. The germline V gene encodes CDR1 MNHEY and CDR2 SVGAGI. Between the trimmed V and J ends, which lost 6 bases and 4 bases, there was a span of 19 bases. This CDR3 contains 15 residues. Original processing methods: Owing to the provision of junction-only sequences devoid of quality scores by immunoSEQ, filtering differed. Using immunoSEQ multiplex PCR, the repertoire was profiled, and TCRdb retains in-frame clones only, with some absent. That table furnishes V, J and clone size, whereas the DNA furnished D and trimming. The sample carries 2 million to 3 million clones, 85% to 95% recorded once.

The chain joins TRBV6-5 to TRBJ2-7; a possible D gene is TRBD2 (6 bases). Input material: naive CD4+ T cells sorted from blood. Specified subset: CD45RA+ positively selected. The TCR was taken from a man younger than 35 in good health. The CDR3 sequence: CASSSPTRGLYEQYF. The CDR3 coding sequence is TGTGCCAGCAGCTCCCCTACAAGGGGACTTTACGAGCAGTACTTC.